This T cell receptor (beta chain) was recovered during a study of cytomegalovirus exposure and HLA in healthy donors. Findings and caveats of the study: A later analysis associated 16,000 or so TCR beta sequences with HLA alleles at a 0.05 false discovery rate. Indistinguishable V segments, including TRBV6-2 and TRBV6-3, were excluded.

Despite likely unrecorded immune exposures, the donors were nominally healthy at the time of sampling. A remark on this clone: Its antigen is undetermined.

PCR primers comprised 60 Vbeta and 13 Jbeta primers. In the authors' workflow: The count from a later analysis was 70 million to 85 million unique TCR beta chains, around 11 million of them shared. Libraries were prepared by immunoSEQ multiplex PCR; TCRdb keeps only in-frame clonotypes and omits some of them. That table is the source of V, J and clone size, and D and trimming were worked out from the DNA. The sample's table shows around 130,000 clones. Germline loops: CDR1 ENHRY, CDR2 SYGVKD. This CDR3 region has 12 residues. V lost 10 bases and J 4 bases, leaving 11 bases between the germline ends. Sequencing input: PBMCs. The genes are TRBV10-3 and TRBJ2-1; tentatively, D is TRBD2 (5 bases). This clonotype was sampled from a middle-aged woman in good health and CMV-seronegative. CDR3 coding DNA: TGTGCCACCGAGGGCGGGTACAATGAGCAGTTCTTC. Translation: CATEGGYNEQFF.